This TCR beta chain was sequenced in a study of blood T cell repertoires in COVID-19. V lost 3 bases to trimming and J lost 0 bases, with 12 bases between them. The CDR3 is made up of 16 amino acids. Germline lookup yields CDR1 KGHSH and CDR2 LQKENI. In the study's own analysis: Amplification of reference gene primers was used by the study to estimate nucleated cell counts. Assay used: immunoSEQ multiplex PCR; TCRdb lists only in-frame clones, some missing. The V and J calls and clone size come from that table; D and trimming were worked out from the DNA. The data hold 200,000 to 250,000 clones, with around 88% observed a single time.

The V and J genes are TRBV18 and TRBJ2-4; D unclear. Sequencing input: PBMCs or T cells enriched from blood (not recorded which). The sequence derives from a woman between 50 and 59 years old who had recovered from COVID-19. This chain's CDR3 is CASSPGTATAKNIQYF. CDR3 bases: TGTGCCAGCTCACCCGGCACAGCTACAGCCAAAAACATTCAGTACTTC. The entire variable domain, with the rest obtained from reference TRBV18 and TRBJ2-4, is as follows: NAGVMQNPRHLVRRRGQEARLRCSPMKGHSHVYWYRQLPEEGLKFMVYLQKENIIDESGMPKERFSAEFPKEGPSILRIQQVVRGDSAAYFCASSPGTATAKNIQYFGAGTRLSVL.